The T cell receptor (beta chain) described here comes from a study of OX40 agonist ivuxolimab in advanced cancers. Study-level information: Each patient was given ivuxolimab into a vein every 2 weeks, at 0.01 to 10 mg/kg.

Patients who had autoimmune disease history or got systemic immunosuppression were left out. TCRdb keeps only in-frame clones here, not all; method: immunoSEQ multiplex PCR. This table has around 67,000 clones, nearly 90% appearing once. The CDR3 runs to 14 residues. V lost 2 bases and J lost 6, with 11 bases in between. Germline V lookup: CDR1 LNHDA, CDR2 SQIVND (reference sequence). This chain links TRBV19 with TRBJ1-5; TRBD1 is a possible D gene (5 bases). The material sequenced was CD4+ or CD8+ T cells sorted from blood, taken in a trial of the OX40 agonist ivuxolimab. The sequence was obtained from an adult with an advanced solid tumor such as melanoma, head and neck, liver or kidney cancer. The CDR3 DNA follows: TGTGCCAGTAGTATATGGCAGGGAGGTCAGCCCCAGCATTTT. It specifies CASSIWQGGQPQHF.